A selection of T cell receptor beta chains follows, all from one sample in a study of blood T cells in healthy people across ages. TCRdb re-called the 5' RACE reads through MiXCR, storing one row per CDR3 protein. The sample contains approximately 800,000 distinct CDR3 sequences, around a quarter of which appear only once. These same data were also listed under a study on T cells of mothers and their children.

The specimen was blood. The receptors stem from a boy between 10 and 17 years old in good health. CDR3s include the opening cysteine and the closing phenylalanine or tryptophan. A D gene is named only where the DNA matches it firmly. A row's size may be missing; if present it is once, few, many or a size class.

v_call	cdr3_length	clone_size	j_call	d_call	cdr3_nt	cdr3_aa
TRBV9	14	few	TRBJ1-4	.	TGTGCCAGCAGCGTAGGGCAGGGTCGGGAAAAACTGTTTTTT	CASSVGQGREKLFF
TRBV2	15	.	TRBJ1-2	.	TGTGCCAGCATGGGGCGACGGGGGCATGACTATGGCTACACCTTC	CASMGRRGHDYGYTF
TRBV4-1	17	.	TRBJ2-5	.	TGCGCCAGCAGCCAGCCCCGACTAACGGGAGATAAAGAGACCCAGTACTTC	CASSQPRLTGDKETQYF
TRBV7-2	20	few	TRBJ2-1	TRBD2	TGTGCCAGCAGCTTCCGTGGCGGGGGGGCTCGATCATTAACATACAATGAGCAGTTCTTC	CASSFRGGGARSLTYNEQFF
TRBV2	13	.	TRBJ1-2	.	TGTGCCAGCAGCCCGGTTCGGGGGGGTGAAGACACCTTC	CASSPVRGGEDTF
TRBV7-9	15	.	TRBJ1-2	TRBD1	TGTGCCAGCAGCAATCCAGGGGGCAGGGGCCATGGCTACACCTTC	CASSNPGGRGHGYTF
TRBV2	16	.	TRBJ2-7	.	TGTGTCAGCAGTGAAAGGCCTGGGGGGAAATCCTACGAGCAGTACTTC	CVSSERPGGKSYEQYF
TRBV5-1	14	.	TRBJ1-4	.	TGCGCCAGCAGCTTGGGCTCCGGGGACGAAAAACTGTTTTTT	CASSLGSGDEKLFF
TRBV27	15	.	TRBJ1-2	TRBD1	TGTGCCAGCAGTTTAGGTTCGGGGACAGGGGATGGCTACACCTTC	CASSLGSGTGDGYTF
TRBV19	15	few	TRBJ1-6	TRBD1	TGTGCCAGTAGTACGACAGGGGGGCCCAATTCACCCCTCCACTTT	CASSTTGGPNSPLHF
TRBV2	13	many	TRBJ2-5	.	TGTGCCAGCGGGGGAGGTTACCAAGAGACCCAGTACTTC	CASGGGYQETQYF
TRBV5-1	16	.	TRBJ2-2	TRBD2	TGCGCCAGCAGTCCAATGGGACTAGCGAACACCGGGGAGCTGTTTTTT	CASSPMGLANTGELFF
TRBV7-9	11	.	TRBJ1-1	.	TGTGCCAGCAGCCCCGGGACACTGGCTTTCTTT	CASSPGTLAFF
TRBV28	12	few	TRBJ2-2	.	TGTGCCAGCAGTTTATATCCCGGGGAGCTGTTTTTT	CASSLYPGELFF
TRBV7-3	16	.	TRBJ2-7	TRBD2	TGTGCCAGCAGTACCAGCGGGGGGGCCCTCTTCGACGAGCAGTACTTC	CASSTSGGALFDEQYF
TRBV5-5	14	.	TRBJ1-6	.	TGTGCCAGCAGCTTGTTCGGGGAAGGTTCACCCCTCCACTTT	CASSLFGEGSPLHF
TRBV9	15	.	TRBJ1-6	TRBD1	TGTGCCAGCAGCGTAGGGGGACAGGGTGTGTCACCCCTCCACTTT	CASSVGGQGVSPLHF
TRBV19	15	few	TRBJ2-2	.	TGTGCCAGTCGAGGGGCGGATACGAACACCGGGGAGCTGTTTTTT	CASRGADTNTGELFF
TRBV15	13	.	TRBJ2-5	TRBD1	TGTGCCACCTCACAGGGGGTGGAGGAGACCCAGTACTTC	CATSQGVEETQYF
TRBV5-1	15	.	TRBJ2-7	.	TGCGCCAGCAGCTTGTCAGGCGGGGCCGAATCCGAGCAGTACTTC	CASSLSGGAESEQYF
TRBV18	14	few	TRBJ1-2	TRBD1	TGTGCCAGCTCAGCACAGGGGCCGTTATATGGCTACACCTTC	CASSAQGPLYGYTF
TRBV5-1	15	.	TRBJ2-6	.	TGCGCCAGCACTGGGGGCGGATCTGGGGCCAACGTCCTGACTTTC	CASTGGGSGANVLTF
TRBV28	15	few	TRBJ2-7	TRBD2	TGTGCCAGCAGTTCCCCCGGGACTAGCGTCTACGAGCAGTACTTC	CASSSPGTSVYEQYF
TRBV5-5	16	.	TRBJ1-3	.	TGTGCCAGCAGCGGCGGGACGGCGAGCTCTGGAAACACCATATATTTT	CASSGGTASSGNTIYF
TRBV7-6	16	few	TRBJ2-2	TRBD1	TGTGCCAGCAGACCTACGGGGACAGGGGTCACCGGGGAGCTGTTTTTT	CASRPTGTGVTGELFF
TRBV7-9	14	few	TRBJ2-5	TRBD1	TGTGCCAGCAGCTCAGACAGGGAAAGGGAGACCCAGTACTTC	CASSSDRERETQYF
TRBV7-9	16	many	TRBJ1-4	.	TGTGCCAGCAGCTCCGGACATTCGTCAACTAATGAAAAACTGTTTTTT	CASSSGHSSTNEKLFF
TRBV7-2	14	few	TRBJ2-1	TRBD1	TGTGCCAGCAGCTTGGGACAGGGGGTTTATGAGCAGTTCTTC	CASSLGQGVYEQFF
TRBV12-3/TRBV12-4	15	few	TRBJ1-2	.	TGTGCCAGCTCGACCACAACCGGGACATTTTATGGCTACACCTTC	CASSTTTGTFYGYTF
TRBV3-1	14	few	TRBJ2-7	TRBD2	TGTGCCAGCAGCCCCCTAGCACTAGCGCAAGAGCAGTACTTC	CASSPLALAQEQYF
TRBV25-1	12	.	TRBJ2-5	.	TGTGCCAGCAGCGGTTTAGGGGAGACCCAGTACTTC	CASSGLGETQYF
TRBV4-1	15	few	TRBJ2-3	.	TGCGCCAGCAGCCGCGGGACCCTGCGGAGAGATACGCAGTATTTT	CASSRGTLRRDTQYF
TRBV15	13	.	TRBJ1-2	.	TGTGCCACCAGCATAAGGGCTAACTGTGGCTACACCTTC	CATSIRANCGYTF
TRBV28	14	few	TRBJ2-2	.	TGTGCCGGCAGCCGAAGAATGAACACCGGGGAGCTGTTTTTT	CAGSRRMNTGELFF
TRBV10-3	16	few	TRBJ1-2	.	TGTGCCATCAGTGAGTCGGTCGGTCTGGGAGGGCTTGGCTACACCTTC	CAISESVGLGGLGYTF
TRBV4-2	15	few	TRBJ2-5	TRBD2	TGTGCCAGCAGCCAAGGATCTAGCGGGGAAGAGATCCAGTACTTC	CASSQGSSGEEIQYF
TRBV27	15	few	TRBJ2-7	TRBD2	TGTGCCAGCAGTATGGAAGCGGGGGAACTTTTCGAGCAGTACTTC	CASSMEAGELFEQYF
TRBV29-1	12	.	TRBJ2-5	.	TGCAGCGTTGCCCGGGACGACGAGACCCAGTACTTC	CSVARDDETQYF
TRBV2	17	few	TRBJ2-4	.	TGTGCCAGCAGTGAGGGGAAGAGAACTATAGCCAAAAACATTCAGTACTTC	CASSEGKRTIAKNIQYF
TRBV7-8	16	few	TRBJ1-1	.	TGTGCCAGCAGCTCAGCGTTTGGGCGGGAGAACACTGAAGCTTTCTTT	CASSSAFGRENTEAFF
TRBV12-3/TRBV12-4	12	.	TRBJ1-2	TRBD1	TGTGCCAGCAGTCGACAGGGTGGTGGCTACACCTTC	CASSRQGGGYTF
TRBV28	13	.	TRBJ2-5	.	TGTGCCAGCAGTGAGGGGGGCGTCGAGACCCAGTACTTC	CASSEGGVETQYF
TRBV18	15	few	TRBJ2-5	.	TGTGCCAGCTCACCAGAGGGCATAGGCCAAGAGACCCAGTACTTC	CASSPEGIGQETQYF
TRBV3-1	14	few	TRBJ2-5	.	TGTGCCAGCAGCCACCAGGGAGGAGGAGAGACCCAGTACTTC	CASSHQGGGETQYF
TRBV28	15	few	TRBJ1-3	.	TGTGCCAGCAGCCTTCTTTGGACACGAGAAAACACCATATATTTT	CASSLLWTRENTIYF
TRBV12-3/TRBV12-4	12	.	TRBJ2-3	.	TGTGCCAGCAGTTTCTTCACAGATACGGAATATTTT	CASSFFTDTEYF
TRBV7-9	15	.	TRBJ2-5	.	TGTGCCAGCAGCTTAGCAGGGACTGTTGGAGAGACCCAGTACTTC	CASSLAGTVGETQYF
TRBV10-3	16	few	TRBJ2-1	.	TGTGCCATCAGTGAGTCTAGCGGCCCTTCCTACAATGAGCAGTTCTTC	CAISESSGPSYNEQFF
TRBV7-6	13	.	TRBJ1-2	TRBD1	TGTGCCAGCAGCTCCCCCGGGACAGAAGGCTACACCTTC	CASSSPGTEGYTF
TRBV6-5	16	.	TRBJ2-7	TRBD2	TGTGCCAGCAGTACTAGCGGGGGGGCCGCTAACTACGAGCAGTACTTC	CASSTSGGAANYEQYF
TRBV11-2	13	.	TRBJ2-7	.	TGTGCCAGCAGCTTAGAGGTAGTTTACGAGCAGTACTTC	CASSLEVVYEQYF
TRBV12-3/TRBV12-4	15	few	TRBJ2-7	.	TGTGCCAGCAGCCCACTTGGCCCCAACTCCTACGAGCAGTACTTC	CASSPLGPNSYEQYF
TRBV10-3	17	.	TRBJ2-3	.	TGTGCCATCAGTGCCCCGCCAGGACATGCCCTCACAGATACGCAGTATTTT	CAISAPPGHALTDTQYF
TRBV3-1	17	.	TRBJ2-5	TRBD2	TGTGCCAGCAGCCGAGACTCGTGGGTAGCGGGGGTCGAGACCCAGTACTTC	CASSRDSWVAGVETQYF